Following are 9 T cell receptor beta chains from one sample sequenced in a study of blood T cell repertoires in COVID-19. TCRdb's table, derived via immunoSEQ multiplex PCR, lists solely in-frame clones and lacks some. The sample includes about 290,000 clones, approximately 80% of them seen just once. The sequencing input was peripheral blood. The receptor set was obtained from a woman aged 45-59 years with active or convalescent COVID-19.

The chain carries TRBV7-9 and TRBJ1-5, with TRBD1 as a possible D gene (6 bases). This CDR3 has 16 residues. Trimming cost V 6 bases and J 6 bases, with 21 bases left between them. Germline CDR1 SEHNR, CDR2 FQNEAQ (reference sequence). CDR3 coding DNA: TGTGCCAGCAGTTCCGACAGGAATTACGGGGCTCAGCCCCAGCATTTT. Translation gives CASSSDRNYGAQPQHF. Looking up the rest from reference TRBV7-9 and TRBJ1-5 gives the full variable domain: DTGVSQNPRHKITKRGQNVTFRCDPISEHNRLYWYRQTLGQGPEFLTYFQNEAQLEKSRLLSDRFSAERPKGSFSTLEIQRTEQGDSAMYLCASSSDRNYGAQPQHFGDGTRLSIL.

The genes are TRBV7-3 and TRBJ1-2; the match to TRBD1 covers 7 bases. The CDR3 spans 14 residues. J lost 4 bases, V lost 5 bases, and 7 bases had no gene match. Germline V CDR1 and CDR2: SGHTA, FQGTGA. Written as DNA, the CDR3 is TGTGCCAGCAGCCAGACAGGGTCAGGCTATGGCTACACCTTC. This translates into CASSQTGSGYGYTF.

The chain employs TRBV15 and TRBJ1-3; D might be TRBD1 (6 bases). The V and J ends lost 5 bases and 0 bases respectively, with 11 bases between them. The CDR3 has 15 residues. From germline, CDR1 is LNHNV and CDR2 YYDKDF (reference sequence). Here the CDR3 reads CATSFDRFSGNTIYF. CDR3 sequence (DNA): TGTGCCACCAGCTTTGACAGGTTCTCTGGAAACACCATATATTTT. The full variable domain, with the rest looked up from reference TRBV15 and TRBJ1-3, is DAMVIQNPRYQVTQFGKPVTLSCSQTLNHNVMYWYQQKSSQAPKLLFHYYDKDFNNEADTPDNFQSRRPNTSFCFLDIRSPGLGDTAMYLCATSFDRFSGNTIYFGEGSWLTVV.

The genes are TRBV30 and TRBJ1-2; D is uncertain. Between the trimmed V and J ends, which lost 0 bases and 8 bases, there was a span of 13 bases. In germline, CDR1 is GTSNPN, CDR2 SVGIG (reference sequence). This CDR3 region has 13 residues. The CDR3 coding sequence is TGTGCCTGGAGTGTTGGAGGGAGGCTCGGCTACACCTTC. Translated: CAWSVGGRLGYTF.

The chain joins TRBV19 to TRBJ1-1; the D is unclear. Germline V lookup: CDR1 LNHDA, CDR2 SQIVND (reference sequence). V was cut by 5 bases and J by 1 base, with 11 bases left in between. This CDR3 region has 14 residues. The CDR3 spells CASSLRRGNTEAFF. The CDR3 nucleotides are TGTGCCAGTAGTCTCCGACGGGGGAACACTGAAGCTTTCTTT. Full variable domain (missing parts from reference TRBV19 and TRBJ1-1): DGGITQSPKYLFRKEGQNVTLSCEQNLNHDAMYWYRQDPGQGLRLIYYSQIVNDFQKGDIAEGYSVSREKKESFPLTVTSAQKNPTAFYLCASSLRRGNTEAFFGQGTRLTVV.

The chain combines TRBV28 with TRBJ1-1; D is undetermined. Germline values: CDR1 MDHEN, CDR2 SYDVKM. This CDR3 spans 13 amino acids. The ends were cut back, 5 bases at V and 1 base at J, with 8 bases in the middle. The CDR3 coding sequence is TGTGCCAGCAGTCCCCCGGGGAACACTGAAGCTTTCTTT. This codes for CASSPPGNTEAFF. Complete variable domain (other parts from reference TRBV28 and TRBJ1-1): DVKVTQSSRYLVKRTGEKVFLECVQDMDHENMFWYRQDPGLGLRLIYFSYDVKMKEKGDIPEGYSVSREKKERFSLILESASTNQTSMYLCASSPPGNTEAFFGQGTRLTVV.

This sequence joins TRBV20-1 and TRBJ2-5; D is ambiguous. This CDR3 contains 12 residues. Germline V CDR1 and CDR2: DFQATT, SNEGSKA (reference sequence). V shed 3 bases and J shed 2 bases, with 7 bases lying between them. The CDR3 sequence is CSASTSQETQYF. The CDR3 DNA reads TGCAGTGCTAGTACATCACAAGAGACCCAGTACTTC.

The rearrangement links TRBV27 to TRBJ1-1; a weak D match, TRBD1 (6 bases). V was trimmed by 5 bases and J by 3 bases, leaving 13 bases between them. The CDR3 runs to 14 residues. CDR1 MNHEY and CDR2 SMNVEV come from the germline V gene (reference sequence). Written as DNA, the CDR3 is TGTGCCAGCAGTGAAACAGGGCCCCACACTGAAGCTTTCTTT. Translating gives CASSETGPHTEAFF.

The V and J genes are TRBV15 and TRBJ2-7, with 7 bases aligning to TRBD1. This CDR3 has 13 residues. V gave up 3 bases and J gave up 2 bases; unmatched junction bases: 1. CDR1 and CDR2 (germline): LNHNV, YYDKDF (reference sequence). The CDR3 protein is CATSRTGPYEQYF. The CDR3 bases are TGTGCCACCAGCAGGACAGGGCCCTACGAGCAGTACTTC.